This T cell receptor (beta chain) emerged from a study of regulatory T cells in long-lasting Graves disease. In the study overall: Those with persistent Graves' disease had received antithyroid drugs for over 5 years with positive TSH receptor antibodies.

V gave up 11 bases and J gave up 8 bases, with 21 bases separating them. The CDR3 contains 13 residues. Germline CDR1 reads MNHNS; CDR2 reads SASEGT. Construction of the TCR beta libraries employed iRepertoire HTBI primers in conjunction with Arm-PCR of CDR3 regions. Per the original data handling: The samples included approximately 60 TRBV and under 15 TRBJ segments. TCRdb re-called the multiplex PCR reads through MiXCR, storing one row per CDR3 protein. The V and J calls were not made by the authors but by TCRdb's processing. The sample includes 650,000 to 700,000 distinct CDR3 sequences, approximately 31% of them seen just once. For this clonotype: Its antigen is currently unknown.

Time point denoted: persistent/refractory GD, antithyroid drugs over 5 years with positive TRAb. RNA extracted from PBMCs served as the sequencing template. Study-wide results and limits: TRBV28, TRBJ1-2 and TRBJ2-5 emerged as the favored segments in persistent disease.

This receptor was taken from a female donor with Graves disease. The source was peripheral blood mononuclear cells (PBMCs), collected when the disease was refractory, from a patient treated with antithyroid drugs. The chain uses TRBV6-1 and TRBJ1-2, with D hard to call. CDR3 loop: CAGGWTTPEGYTF. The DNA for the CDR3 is TGTGCCGGCGGCTGGACTACTCCGGAGGGCTACACCTTC.